The clone carrying this TCR beta chain was found many times. What it binds is not known. Each diagnosis was determined on the basis of clinical symptoms, serum thyroxine, TRAb, thyroid ultrasound and orbital computed tomography. This entry is derived from a study of Graves' ophthalmopathy and Graves' hyperthyroidism. Scientists amplified the TCR beta CDR3 regions from RNA transcripts. The library came from an HTBI-primed first-round RT-PCR and a second-round multiplex PCR. MiXCR, applied by TCRdb to the multiplex PCR reads, yields one record per CDR3 protein. The table shows about 370,000 distinct CDR3 sequences, with about 18% occurring only once. Germline values: CDR1 MNHNS, CDR2 SASEGT. V trimming: 4 bases; J trimming: 4 bases; junction bases outside the gene matches: 5. The CDR3 length is 14 residues. Overall study results and limits: Among thyroid clonotypes expanded above 0.001 frequency, most also appeared in blood.

The sample was peripheral blood. The genes are TRBV6-1 and TRBJ1-1; TRBD1 matches 8 bases. The origin of this receptor is an adult woman with stable Graves' hyperthyroidism. CDR3 in amino acids: CASSARQGPTEAFF. CDR3 DNA sequence: TGTGCCAGCAGTGCCCGACAGGGGCCCACTGAAGCTTTCTTT.